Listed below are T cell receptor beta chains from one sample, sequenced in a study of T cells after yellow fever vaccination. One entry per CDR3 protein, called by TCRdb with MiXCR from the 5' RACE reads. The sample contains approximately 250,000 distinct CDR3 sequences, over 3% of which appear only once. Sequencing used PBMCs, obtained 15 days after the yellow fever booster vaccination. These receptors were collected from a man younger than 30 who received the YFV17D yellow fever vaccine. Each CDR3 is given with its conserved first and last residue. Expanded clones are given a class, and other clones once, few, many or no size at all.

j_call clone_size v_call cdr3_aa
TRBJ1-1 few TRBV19 CASSIVLGTEAFF
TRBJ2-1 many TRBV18 CASSLVPLRRYREQFF
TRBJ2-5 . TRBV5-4 CASSGTKGTRQETQYF
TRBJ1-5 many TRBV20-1 CSARDNRGGEPQHF
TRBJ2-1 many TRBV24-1 CATSDLEGARSNEQFF
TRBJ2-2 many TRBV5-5 CASYQGALTNTGELFF
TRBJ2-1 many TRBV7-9 CASSPLAGGNNEQFF
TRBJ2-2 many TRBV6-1 CASSVGSGELFF
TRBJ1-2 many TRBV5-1 CASSLGPVNYGYTF
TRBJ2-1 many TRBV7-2 CASSLLGTSSYNEQFF
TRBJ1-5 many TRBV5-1 CASSLGEGEQPQHF
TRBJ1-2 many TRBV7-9 CASSLVGTDGYTF
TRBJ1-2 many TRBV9 CASSRGQGAGYTF
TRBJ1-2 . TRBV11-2 CASSLDWGASYGYTF
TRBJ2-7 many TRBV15 CATSGGQIYEQYF
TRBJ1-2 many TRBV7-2 CASSDNRERNGYTF
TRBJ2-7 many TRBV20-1 CSARGRGEISYEQYF
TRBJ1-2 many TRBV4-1 CASRLRAGPDYGYTF
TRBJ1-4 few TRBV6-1 CASSEGQFEYWNEKLFF
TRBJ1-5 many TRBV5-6 CASSFFQGLNQPQHF
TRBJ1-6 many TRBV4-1 CASSRVQGQAYNSPLHF
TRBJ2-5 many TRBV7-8 CASSLAIQGQRETQYF
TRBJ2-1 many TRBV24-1 CATSDSRGGLNEQFF
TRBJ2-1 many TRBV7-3 CASSSGLLYNEQFF
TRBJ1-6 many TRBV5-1 CASSLAGYGSPLHF
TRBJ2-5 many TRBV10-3 CAISERDRLAVETQYF
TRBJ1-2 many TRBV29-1 CSVVAGVGYGYTF
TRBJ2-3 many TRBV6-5 CASRRDRDTDTQYF
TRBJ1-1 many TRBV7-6 CASSSLRGRRPTEAFF
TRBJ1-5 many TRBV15 CATSSKINQPQHF
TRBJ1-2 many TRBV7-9 CASSFSINYGYTF
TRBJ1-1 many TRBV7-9 CASSRTTGEAFF
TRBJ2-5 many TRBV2 CASRGFTGTGKTQYF
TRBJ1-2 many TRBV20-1 CSAPAIGGYTF
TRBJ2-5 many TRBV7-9 CASSFDPNGQYF
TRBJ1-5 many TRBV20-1 CSASQHLNQPQHF
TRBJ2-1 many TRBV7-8 CASSLAGTGGNEQFF
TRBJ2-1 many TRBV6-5 CASRTGARNEQFF
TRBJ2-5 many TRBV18 CASSPGTGAGETQYF
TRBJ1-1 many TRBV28 CASRIVGRQTEAFF
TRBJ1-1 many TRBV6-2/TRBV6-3 CASSYVGVWGTEAFF
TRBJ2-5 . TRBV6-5 CASRRPGLKKETQYF
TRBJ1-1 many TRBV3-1 CASSQVGGSTEAFF
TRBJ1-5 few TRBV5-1 CASSLGGLGEQPQHF
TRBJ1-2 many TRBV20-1 CSARVEDRVSDGYTF
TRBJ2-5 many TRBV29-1 CSLPLGRTQYF
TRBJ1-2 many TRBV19 CASTPTGTGRYGYTF
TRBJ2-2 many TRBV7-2 CASSPGAGPTGELFF